A single sample gave rise to the 4 T cell receptor beta chains below, sequenced in a study of T cells after yellow fever vaccination. TCRdb processed the 5' RACE reads anew with MiXCR; each CDR3 protein has one entry. This sample has around 340,000 distinct CDR3 sequences, with about 9.5% found just once. The starting material was PBMCs, obtained on the day of the first yellow fever vaccination. The receptors originated from a man aged 18 to 30 who received the YFV17D yellow fever vaccine.

There are many counts of this clonotype. This chain connects TRBV7-2 to TRBJ2-1; TRBD2 matches 14 bases. V dropped 5 bases and J dropped 6; count of bases not matched to a gene: 3. Germline V gene sequence: CDR1 SGHTA, CDR2 FQGNSA. This CDR3 is 15 amino acids long. In DNA form, the CDR3 reads TGTGCCAGCAGCCAGGGACTAGCGGGGGCCAATGAGCAGTTCTTC. This sequence encodes CASSQGLAGANEQFF.

The V and J genes are TRBV6-1 and TRBJ2-5; TRBD2 matches at 7 bases. With 11 bases clipped from V and 4 bases from J, the junction kept 10 bases outside the gene matches. Germline V gene lookup returns CDR1 MNHNS and CDR2 SASEGT. CDR3 length: 13 amino acids. The CDR3 spells CAGGELASETQYF. CDR3 DNA sequence: TGTGCCGGGGGGGAACTAGCGTCAGAGACCCAGTACTTC.

The V and J genes are TRBV4-1 and TRBJ1-1; D may be TRBD1 (5 bases). There are 14 residues in the CDR3. V dropped 4 bases and J dropped 1 base, with 10 bases sitting between them. Germline V lookup: CDR1 MGHRA, CDR2 YSYEKL. This CDR3 is CASSLRGKNTEAFF. CDR3 sequence (DNA): TGCGCCAGCAGCCTACGGGGCAAGAACACTGAAGCTTTCTTT.

V gene TRBV14 combines with J gene TRBJ2-5; possible D gene TRBD2, 5 bases. The CDR3 loop spans 16 amino acids. Germline V gene sequence: CDR1 SGHDN, CDR2 FVKESK. Trimming took off 1 base at V and 5 bases at J, with 17 bases between the two ends. CDR3 nucleotide sequence: TGTGCCAGCAGCCAAGTCGGGTCTTCGAGGGTTGAGACCCAGTACTTC. Amino acid sequence: CASSQVGSSRVETQYF.